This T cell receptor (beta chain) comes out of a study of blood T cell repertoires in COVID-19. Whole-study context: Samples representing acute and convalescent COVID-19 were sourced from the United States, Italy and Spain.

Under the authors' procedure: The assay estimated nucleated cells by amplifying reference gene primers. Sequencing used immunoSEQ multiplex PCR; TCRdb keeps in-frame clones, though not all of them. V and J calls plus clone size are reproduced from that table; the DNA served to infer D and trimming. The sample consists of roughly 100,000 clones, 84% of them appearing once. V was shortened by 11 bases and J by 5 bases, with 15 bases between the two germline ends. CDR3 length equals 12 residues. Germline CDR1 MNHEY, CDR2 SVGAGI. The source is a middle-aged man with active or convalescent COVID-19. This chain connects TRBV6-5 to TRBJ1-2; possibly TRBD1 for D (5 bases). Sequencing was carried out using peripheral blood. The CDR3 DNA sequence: TGTGCCTACGTCCAGGGTTGGTATGGCTACACCTTC. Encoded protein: CAYVQGWYGYTF.